This TCR beta chain stems from a study of T-cell reconstitution after alpha-beta-depleted transplantation in children. Study-wide findings and caveats: Several hundred rapidly expanded clones from non-depleted graft cells reportedly supplied alpha-beta T cells about two months post-transplant. Surviving recipient T cells and thymic progenitors accounted for the high day-60 TCRbeta diversity observed in some patients. Most T-cell counts and diversity one year after the transplant came from T cells that were newly produced.

Points on this clonotype: Its specificity is unknown.

With 6 bases removed from V and 0 bases from J, the gap between germline ends came to 11 bases. The CDR3 consists of 14 residues. Preparation of the TCRbeta library used unique molecular identifiers. TCRdb analysed the PCR reads with MiXCR anew, one entry per CDR3 protein. The profile shows hundreds of thousands of distinct CDR3 sequences, roughly a quarter of them singletons. The chain carries TRBV12-3 or TRBV12-4 and TRBJ2-5; D is perhaps TRBD2 (6 bases). This TCR came from a female patient between 2 and 10 years old who had a stem cell transplant for congenital amegakaryocytic thrombocytopenia, so the T cells may come from the graft donor. Sequencing was performed on PBMCs, mostly from graft donor cells, taken 360 days after TCRalphabeta/CD19-depleted stem cell transplant. CDR3 sequence: CASRGLTDQETQYF. The CDR3 region has the DNA TGTGCCAGCAGGGGACTGACGGACCAAGAGACCCAGTACTTC.